Shown below are 12 T cell receptor beta chains from a single sample sequenced in a study of blood T cell repertoires in COVID-19. Generated by immunoSEQ multiplex PCR, the TCRdb table keeps only in-frame clones and is missing some. The sample lists around 300,000 clones; 85% were seen once. Sequenced: peripheral blood. These receptors were collected from a human donor in a cohort sampled during active COVID-19.

V usage is TRBV27 and J usage is TRBJ1-2; D possibly corresponds to TRBD1 (5 bases). Germline V gives CDR1 MNHEY, CDR2 SMNVEV (reference sequence). The V and J ends lost 4 bases and 4 bases respectively, with 22 bases between them. The CDR3 has 17 amino acids. The CDR3 sequence: CASSSDTNRKNAYGYTF. The CDR3 DNA reads as TGTGCCAGCAGTTCAGACACGAACAGGAAAAACGCCTATGGCTACACCTTC.

V and J are TRBV20-1 and TRBJ2-3; 7 bases agree with TRBD2. CDR1 DFQATT and CDR2 SNEGSKA come from the germline V gene (reference sequence). This CDR3 has 14 residues. With V trimmed by 3 bases and J by 1 base, 4 bases remained unmatched. In DNA, the CDR3 is TGCAGTGCTAGTCGGGGGGTAGGCACAGATACGCAGTATTTT. Protein: CSASRGVGTDTQYF.

This sequence joins TRBV14 and TRBJ2-7; tentatively, D is TRBD1 (7 bases). Germline lookup yields CDR1 SGHDN and CDR2 FVKESK. Between the trimmed V and J ends, which lost 4 bases and 6 bases, there was a span of 16 bases. The CDR3 has 14 residues. Written as DNA, the CDR3 is TGTGCCAGCAGCCCCGACAGGGAGGATGGCGAGCAGTACTTC. As protein: CASSPDREDGEQYF.

This clone was recorded once. V usage is TRBV12-3 or TRBV12-4 and J usage is TRBJ1-5; D gene unclear. Trimming cost V 5 bases and J 7 bases, with 9 bases left between them. This CDR3 contains 12 residues. Here the CDR3 reads CASSAGGQPQHF. CDR3 sequence (DNA): TGTGCCAGCAGTGCAGGAGGCCAGCCCCAGCATTTT.

The chain is built from TRBV9 and TRBJ1-4; 7 bases agree with TRBD1. V shed 3 bases, J shed 6 bases, and the junction held 8 bases outside the gene matches. CDR1 and CDR2 (germline): SGDLS, YYNGEE. CDR3 length equals 15 residues. The CDR3 DNA reads TGTGCCAGCAGCGGCCGACAGGGAGACTATGAAAAACTGTTTTTT. It is translated as CASSGRQGDYEKLFF.

This rearrangement joins TRBV3-1 (or the pseudogene TRBV3-2) to TRBJ1-5; D is possibly TRBD1 (6 bases). The V and J ends lost 8 bases and 3 bases respectively, with 14 bases between them. This CDR3 region has 14 residues. Per germline, CDR1 LGHDT and CDR2 YNNKEL (reference sequence). CDR3 in amino acids: CASSKAGDNQPQHF. Written as DNA, the CDR3 is TGTGCCAGCTCTAAGGCAGGGGACAATCAGCCCCAGCATTTT.

V is TRBV5-6 and J is TRBJ2-7, with TRBD2 identical over 8 bases. The CDR3 covers 15 residues. Germline CDR1 and CDR2: SGHDT and YYEEEE. V dropped 6 bases and J dropped 2; count of bases not matched to a gene: 10. In nucleotides, the CDR3 is TGTGCCAGCACCTCGCTGGGACTAGGGACCTACGAGCAGTACTTC. Translation: CASTSLGLGTYEQYF.

This clone was seen a handful of times. This chain joins TRBV24-1 and TRBJ2-4, with a weak D call TRBD1 (6 bases). The CDR3 contains 17 residues. Germline V CDR1 and CDR2: KGHDR, SFDVKD. V was clipped by 9 bases and J by 0 bases, with 20 bases between them. In nucleotides, the CDR3 is TGTGCCACCTTCCGACAGGCGATTAGCCTAGCCAAAAACATTCAGTACTTC. Translation gives CATFRQAISLAKNIQYF.

V gene TRBV21-1 combines with J gene TRBJ1-2; the table's D call, TRBD1, has no DNA check behind it. TRBV21-1 is reported as a pseudogene. The CDR3 is 14 residues long. The CDR3 spells CASSLAQALYGYTF. CDR3 DNA sequence: TGTGCCAGCAGTCTTGCGCAGGCCCTCTATGGCTACACCTTC.

The rearrangement joins TRBV24-1 to TRBJ2-5; D is possibly TRBD1 (5 bases). The CDR3 covers 15 residues. The germline V gene has CDR1 KGHDR and CDR2 SFDVKD. V gave up 3 bases and J gave up 1 base, with 11 bases separating them. CDR3 coding DNA: TGTGCCACCAGTGATCCCAGGGCCCCCCAAGAGACCCAGTACTTC. It encodes CATSDPRAPQETQYF.

About this clone itself: The junction and the germline gene differ at one end; a read error may be behind it. The chain joins TRBV11-2 to TRBJ1-5; 7 bases match TRBD1. The CDR3 is made up of 12 amino acids. CDR1 and CDR2 (germline): SGHAT, FQNNGV. The CDR3, as DNA: TGTGCCAGCAGTAAGACAGGGCAGGTCCAATATTTT. The encoded protein is CASSKTGQVQYF.

This chain links TRBV5-4 with TRBJ1-2; 8 nucleotides align to TRBD1. This CDR3 region has 14 residues. Germline V gives CDR1 SGHNT, CDR2 YYREEE (reference sequence). The trim removed 3 bases at V and 3 bases at J, leaving 4 bases unmatched. CDR3 in amino acids: CASSSDREDYGYTF. The CDR3 bases are TGTGCCAGCAGCTCGGACAGGGAAGACTATGGCTACACCTTC.